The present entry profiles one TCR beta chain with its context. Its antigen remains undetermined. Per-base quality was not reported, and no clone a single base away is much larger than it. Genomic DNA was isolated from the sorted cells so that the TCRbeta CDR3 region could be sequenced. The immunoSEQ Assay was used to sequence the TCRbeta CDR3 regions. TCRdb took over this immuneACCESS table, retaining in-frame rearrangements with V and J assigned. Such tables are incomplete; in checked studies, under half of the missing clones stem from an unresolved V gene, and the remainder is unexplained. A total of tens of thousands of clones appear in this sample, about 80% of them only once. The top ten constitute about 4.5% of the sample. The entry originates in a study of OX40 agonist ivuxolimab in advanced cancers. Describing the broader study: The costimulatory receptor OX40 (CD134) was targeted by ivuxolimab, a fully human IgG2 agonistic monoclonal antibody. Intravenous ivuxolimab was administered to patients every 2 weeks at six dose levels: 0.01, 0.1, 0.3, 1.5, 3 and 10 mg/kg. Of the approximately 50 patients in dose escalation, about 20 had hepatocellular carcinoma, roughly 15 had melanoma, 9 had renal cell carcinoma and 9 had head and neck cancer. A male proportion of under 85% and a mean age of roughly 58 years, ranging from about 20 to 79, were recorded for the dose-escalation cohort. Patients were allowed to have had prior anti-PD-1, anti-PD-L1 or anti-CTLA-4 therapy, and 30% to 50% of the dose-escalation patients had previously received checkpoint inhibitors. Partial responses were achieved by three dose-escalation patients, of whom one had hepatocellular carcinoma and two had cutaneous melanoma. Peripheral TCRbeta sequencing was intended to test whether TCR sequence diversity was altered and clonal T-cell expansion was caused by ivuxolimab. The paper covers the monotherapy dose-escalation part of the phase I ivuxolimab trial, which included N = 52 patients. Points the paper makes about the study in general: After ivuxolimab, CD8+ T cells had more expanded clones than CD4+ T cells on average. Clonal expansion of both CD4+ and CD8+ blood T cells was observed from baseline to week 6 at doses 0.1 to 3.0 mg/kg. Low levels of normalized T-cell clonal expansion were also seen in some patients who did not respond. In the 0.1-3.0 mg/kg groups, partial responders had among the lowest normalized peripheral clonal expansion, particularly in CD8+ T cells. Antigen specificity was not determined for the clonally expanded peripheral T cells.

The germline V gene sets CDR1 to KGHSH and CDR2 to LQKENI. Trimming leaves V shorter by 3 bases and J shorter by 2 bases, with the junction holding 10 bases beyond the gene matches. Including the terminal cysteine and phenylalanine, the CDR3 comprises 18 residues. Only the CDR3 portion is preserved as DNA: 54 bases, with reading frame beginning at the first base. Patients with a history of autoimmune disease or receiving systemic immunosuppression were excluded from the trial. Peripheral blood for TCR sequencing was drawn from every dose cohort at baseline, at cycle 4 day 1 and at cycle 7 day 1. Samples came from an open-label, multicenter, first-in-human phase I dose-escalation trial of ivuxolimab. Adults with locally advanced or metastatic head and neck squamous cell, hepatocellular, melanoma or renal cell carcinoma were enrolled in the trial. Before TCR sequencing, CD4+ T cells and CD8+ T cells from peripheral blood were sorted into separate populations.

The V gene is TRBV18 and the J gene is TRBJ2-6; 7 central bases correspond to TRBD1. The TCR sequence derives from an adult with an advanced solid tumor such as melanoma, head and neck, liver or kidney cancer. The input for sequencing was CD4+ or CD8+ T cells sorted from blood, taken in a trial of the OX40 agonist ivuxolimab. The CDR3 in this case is CASSPRTGSGPGANVLTF. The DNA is TGTGCCAGCTCACCGCGGACAGGCTCGGGTCCTGGGGCCAACGTCCTGACTTTC.